A single sample gave rise to the 15 T cell receptor beta chains below, sequenced in a study of cytomegalovirus exposure and HLA in healthy donors. Both 60 Vbeta primers and 13 Jbeta primers went into the PCR. TCRdb's copy holds only in-frame clones and misses some; the assay was immunoSEQ multiplex PCR. In the table there are 50,000 to 75,000 clones, about four fifths of which are singletons. The sample taken for sequencing was PBMCs. Every receptor here comes from a woman between 35 and 50 years old in good health and CMV-seronegative.

V gene TRBV27 combines with J gene TRBJ1-1, with D tentatively TRBD1 (6 bases). Trimming took off 5 bases at V and 0 bases at J, with 16 bases between the two ends. This CDR3 spans 16 amino acids. Germline lookup yields CDR1 MNHEY and CDR2 SMNVEV (reference sequence). DNA for the CDR3: TGTGCCAGCAGTCTACGGACAGAGGTAATGAACACTGAAGCTTTCTTT. Translated, it gives CASSLRTEVMNTEAFF.

This clone has a handful of counts. The genes are TRBV28 and TRBJ1-1, with 7 bases that match TRBD1. V dropped 4 bases and J dropped 3; count of bases not matched to a gene: 2. This CDR3 comprises 13 residues. Germline V gene lookup returns CDR1 MDHEN and CDR2 SYDVKM. The DNA for the CDR3 is TGTGCCAGCAGTTCCCAGGGGGACACTGAAGCTTTCTTT. Amino acids: CASSSQGDTEAFF.

The V gene is TRBV15, the J gene TRBJ1-1, with D maybe TRBD1 (5 bases). The CDR3 spans 14 residues. CDR1 LNHNV and CDR2 YYDKDF come from the germline V gene (reference sequence). With 1 base removed from V and 2 bases from J, the gap between germline ends came to 8 bases. The CDR3 sequence: CATSRGRANTEAFF. The CDR3 DNA follows: TGTGCCACCAGCAGAGGCAGGGCTAACACTGAAGCTTTCTTT.

This chain links TRBV6-5 with TRBJ2-3; the D is unclear. V was trimmed by 0 bases and J by 4 bases, leaving 14 bases between them. Germline V gives CDR1 MNHEY, CDR2 SVGAGI. The CDR3 is 16 residues long. In DNA form, the CDR3 reads TGTGCCAGCAGTTACTCCCCGACCTTAGAGGCAGATACGCAGTATTTT. Its protein is CASSYSPTLEADTQYF.

This chain connects TRBV2 to TRBJ1-1; no firm D call. CDR3 size: 13 residues. Trimming removed 11 bases at V and 4 bases at J, with 17 bases between. Germline V gives CDR1 SNHLY, CDR2 FYNNEI. The CDR3 DNA reads as TGTGCCCCCAGCCAGGAGGTGGGCACTGAAGCTTTCTTT. It codes for CAPSQEVGTEAFF.

This clone was counted once. V gene TRBV6-1 combines with J gene TRBJ1-2, with 7 bases aligning to TRBD1. Germline V lookup: CDR1 MNHNS, CDR2 SASEGT. The ends lost 1 base at V and 8 bases at J; junction bases unmatched: 4. The CDR3 is made up of 13 amino acids. The CDR3 loop is CASSEGQGQGYTF. Written as DNA, the CDR3 is TGTGCCAGCAGTGAAGGACAGGGCCAGGGCTACACCTTC.

This clone was seen only a few times. The V call is TRBV4-1, the J call TRBJ2-2; a possible D gene is TRBD1 (5 bases). The CDR3 totals 16 residues. V gave up 11 bases and J gave up 4 bases, with 23 bases separating them. The germline V gene encodes CDR1 MGHRA and CDR2 YSYEKL. CDR3 residues: CAAREGVLAPTGELFF. As DNA, the CDR3 is TGCGCCGCCAGGGAAGGAGTATTAGCCCCCACCGGGGAGCTGTTTTTT.

This chain links TRBV29-1 with TRBJ2-7, with 9 bases aligning to TRBD1. The germline gives CDR1 SQVTM, CDR2 ANQGSEA. This CDR3 has 12 residues. V lost 7 bases and J lost 3; bases outside the gene matches: 4. CDR3 DNA sequence: TGCAGCGCAAGGACAGGGGACTACGAGCAGTACTTC. Translating gives CSARTGDYEQYF.

The J gene is TRBJ2-7, the V gene TRBV1; whether TRBD2, the table's D call, matches the DNA was not checked. TRBV1 has pseudogene status. The CDR3 has 17 residues. This chain's CDR3 is CTSSQMGGGGHDYEQYF. The DNA of the CDR3 is TGCACCAGCAGCCAAATGGGAGGGGGGGGGCACGACTACGAGCAGTACTTC.

The CDR3 here is CASSLGQGYGYTF. CDR3 in DNA: TGTGCCAGCAGCTTGGGACAGGGCTATGGCTACACCTTC. The chain carries TRBV11-2 and TRBJ1-2, with TRBD1 identical over 9 bases. Germline V gene sequence: CDR1 SGHAT, CDR2 FQNNGV. V was pared by 3 bases and J by 4 bases, with 0 bases of the junction left unmatched. The CDR3 is 13 amino acids.

J is TRBJ2-1 and V is TRBV5-4; D might be TRBD2 (5 bases). In germline, CDR1 is SGHNT, CDR2 YYREEE (reference sequence). There are 16 residues in the CDR3. Between the trimmed V and J ends, which lost 2 bases and 9 bases, there was a span of 21 bases. The CDR3 reads CASSFDGERRRGEQFF. The CDR3 DNA sequence: TGTGCCAGCAGCTTTGACGGGGAGAGGCGGCGTGGTGAGCAGTTCTTC. Based on the CDR3 plus reference TRBV5-4 and TRBJ2-1, the full variable domain is ETGVTQSPTHLIKTRGQQVTLRCSSQSGHNTVSWYQQALGQGPQFIFQYYREEENGRGNFPPRFSGLQFPNYSSELNVNALELDDSALYLCASSFDGERRRGEQFFGPGTRLTVL.

CDR3: CASSFSGDFSGNTIYF. The CDR3 DNA reads as TGTGCCAGCAGTTTTTCGGGGGATTTTAGTGGAAACACCATATATTTT. The V call is TRBV27, the J call TRBJ1-3; possible D gene TRBD1, 5 bases. Trimming took off 3 bases at V and 3 bases at J, with 15 bases between the two ends. CDR3 length: 16 residues. CDR1 is MNHEY and CDR2 is SMNVEV in the germline V gene (reference sequence).

This chain uses TRBV29-1 with TRBJ2-5; 9 nucleotides agree with TRBD1. With the DNA end fitting TRBJ2-7 better, the J assignment may be wrong. Germline assignment: CDR1 SQVTM and CDR2 ANQGSEA. The CDR3 consists of 13 residues. CDR3 in amino acids: CSADGQGSNEQYF. In DNA, the CDR3 is TGCAGCGCCGACGGACAGGGGTCCAACGAGCAGTACTTC.

Regarding this clone: The germline gene is not matched at one end of the junction; a read error may be the cause. As DNA, the CDR3 is TGTTCCAGCAGCCTAGGACAGGGGGCCGCGGGGCAGCCCCAGCATTTT. Translation: CSSSLGQGAAGQPQHF. J is TRBJ1-5 and V is TRBV7-9; 11 bases line up with TRBD1. CDR3 length: 16 residues. The germline V gene has CDR1 SEHNR and CDR2 FQNEAQ (reference sequence).

DNA of the CDR3: TGTGCCAGTAGTATAGGTGGGGCTCGGGCTGATGGCTACACCTTC. Amino acid sequence: CASSIGGARADGYTF. The chain couples TRBV19 to TRBJ1-2; possible D gene TRBD1, 5 bases. Germline V gene lookup returns CDR1 LNHDA and CDR2 SQIVND (reference sequence). Trimming cost V 1 base and J 6 bases, with 15 bases left between them. This CDR3 is 15 amino acids long.